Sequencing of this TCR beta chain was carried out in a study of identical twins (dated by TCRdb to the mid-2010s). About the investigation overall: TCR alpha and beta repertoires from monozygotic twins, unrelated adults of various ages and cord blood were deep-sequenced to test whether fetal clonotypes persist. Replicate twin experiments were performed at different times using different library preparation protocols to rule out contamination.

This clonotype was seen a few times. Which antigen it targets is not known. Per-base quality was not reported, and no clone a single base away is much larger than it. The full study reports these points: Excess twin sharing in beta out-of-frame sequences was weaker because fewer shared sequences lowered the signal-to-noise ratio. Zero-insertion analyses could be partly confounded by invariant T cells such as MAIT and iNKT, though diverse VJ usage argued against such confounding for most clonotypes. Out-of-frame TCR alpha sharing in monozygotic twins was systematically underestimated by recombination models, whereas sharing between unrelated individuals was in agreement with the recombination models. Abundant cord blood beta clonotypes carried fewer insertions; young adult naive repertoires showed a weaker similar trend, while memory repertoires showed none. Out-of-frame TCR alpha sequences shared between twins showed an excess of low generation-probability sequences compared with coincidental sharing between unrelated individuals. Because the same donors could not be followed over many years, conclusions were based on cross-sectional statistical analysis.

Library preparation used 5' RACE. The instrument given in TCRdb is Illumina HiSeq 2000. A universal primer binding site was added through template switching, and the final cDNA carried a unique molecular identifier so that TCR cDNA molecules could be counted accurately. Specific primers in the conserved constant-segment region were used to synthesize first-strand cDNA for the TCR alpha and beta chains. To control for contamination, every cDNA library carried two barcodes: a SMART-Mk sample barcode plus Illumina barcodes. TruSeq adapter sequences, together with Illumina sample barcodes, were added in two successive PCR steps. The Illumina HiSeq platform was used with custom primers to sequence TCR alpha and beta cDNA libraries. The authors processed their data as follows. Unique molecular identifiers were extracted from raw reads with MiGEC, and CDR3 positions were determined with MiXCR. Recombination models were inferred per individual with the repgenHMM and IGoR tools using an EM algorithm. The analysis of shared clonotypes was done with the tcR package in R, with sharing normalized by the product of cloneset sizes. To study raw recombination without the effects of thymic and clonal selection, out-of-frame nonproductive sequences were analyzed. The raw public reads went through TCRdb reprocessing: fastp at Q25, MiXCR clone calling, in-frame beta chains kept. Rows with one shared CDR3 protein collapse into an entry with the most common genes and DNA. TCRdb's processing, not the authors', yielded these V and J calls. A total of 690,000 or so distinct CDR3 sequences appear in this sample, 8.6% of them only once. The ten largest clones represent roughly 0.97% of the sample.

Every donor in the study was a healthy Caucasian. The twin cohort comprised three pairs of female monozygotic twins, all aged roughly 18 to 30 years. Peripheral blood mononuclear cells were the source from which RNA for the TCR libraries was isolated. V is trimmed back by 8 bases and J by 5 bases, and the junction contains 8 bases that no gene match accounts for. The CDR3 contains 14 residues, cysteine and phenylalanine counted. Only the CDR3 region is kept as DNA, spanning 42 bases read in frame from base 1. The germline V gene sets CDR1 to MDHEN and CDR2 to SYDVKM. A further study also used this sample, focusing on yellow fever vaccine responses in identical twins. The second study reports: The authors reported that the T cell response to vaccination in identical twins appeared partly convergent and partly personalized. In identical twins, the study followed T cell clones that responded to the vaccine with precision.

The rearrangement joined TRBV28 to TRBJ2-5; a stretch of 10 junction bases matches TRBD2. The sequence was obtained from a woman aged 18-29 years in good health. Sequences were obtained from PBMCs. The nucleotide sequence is TGTGCCAGCGGGACTAGCGCCGTATACGAGACCCAGTACTTC. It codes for CASGTSAVYETQYF.